This TCR beta chain comes out of a study of a mutant IDH1 vaccine in newly diagnosed glioma. The overall study: Patients, over weeks 1, 3, 5, 7, 11, 15, 19 and 23, received a total of eight vaccinations. Treated patients had a mean age of 40.4 years and an approximately 60% male, around 40% female split. The therapy given earlier, which was standard therapy, consisted of radiotherapy, temozolomide, or both, and most of the patients received both.

Of note for this clone: The target antigen is unknown.

Profiled with immunoSEQ multiplex PCR; TCRdb holds only in-frame clones, not every one. The sample consists of about 42,000 clones, roughly 85% of them appearing once. Trimming removed 6 bases from V and 4 bases from J; junction bases left unmatched: 5. Per germline, CDR1 MNHEY and CDR2 SVGAGI. The CDR3 totals 14 residues. Time point given: week 5, during vaccination. The investigators gave 300 ug of mutant IDH1 20-mer peptide in each vaccine dose, together with topical imiquimod. Diagnosis in the donors showed new WHO grade 3 or 4 astrocytomas that were IDH1-mutant and ATRX-lost. The input for sequencing was PBMCs, taken from a glioma patient whose treatment included an IDH1 peptide vaccine. The source is a man aged 40-55 years with glioma. The gene calls are TRBV6-5 and TRBJ2-1, with 8 bases aligning to TRBD1. DNA of the CDR3: TGTGCCAGCAGCAAAGACAGGGGATACAATGAGCAGTTCTTC. Its protein is CASSKDRGYNEQFF.